This T cell receptor beta chain was profiled in a study of CD8+CD57+ T cells in acquired aplastic anemia. Genomic DNA provided the template from which TCR beta VDJ and CDR3 profiles were obtained. TCRdb reprocessed the reads with MiXCR, giving one entry per CDR3 protein. Of around 130,000 distinct CDR3 sequences in the sample, around 50% were seen once. CDR1 is DFQATT and CDR2 is SNEGSKA in the germline V gene (reference sequence). Trimming removed 6 bases from V and 3 bases from J, with 21 bases in between. The CDR3 consists of 15 residues. This clonotype was recorded once. The source of this sequence is a human donor in good health, serving as a control. The chain recombines TRBV20-1 with TRBJ2-7; weak D call: TRBD2 (5 bases). Sequenced: sorted CD4+, CD8+, or CD8+CD57+ T cells (not recorded which) from PBMCs. The CDR3 spells CSAGGIGQANYEQYF. The CDR3 region has the DNA TGCAGTGCCGGAGGCATCGGGCAGGCGAACTACGAGCAGTACTTC.